These T cell receptor beta chains were read from a single sample in a study of cytomegalovirus exposure and HLA in healthy donors. The table came from immunoSEQ multiplex PCR; TCRdb's copy has only in-frame clones and leaves some out. The table lists some 150,000 clones, roughly 10% of them singletons. Sample: PBMCs. All receptors come from a man aged 50-59 years in good health and CMV-seronegative. Both conserved end residues are part of each CDR3. A D gene is named only where the DNA matches it firmly. The listing skips clone size in some rows; elsewhere it reads once, few, many or a size class.

CDR3nt	CDR3aa	d_gene	j_gene	v_gene	abundance
TGTGCCTGGAGTTATTCCTACGAGCAGTACTTC	CAWSYSYEQYF	-	TRBJ2-7	TRBV30	-
TGCAGCGTTGAAAAATCAGGGTACACTGAAGCTTTCTTT	CSVEKSGYTEAFF	-	TRBJ1-1	TRBV29-1	few
TGTGCCAGTAGTCCACAGACCATCTATGGCTACACCTTC	CASSPQTIYGYTF	-	TRBJ1-2	TRBV19	-
TGTGCCAGCAGCTTAGTCAGGGCAACTAATGAAAAACTGTTTTTT	CASSLVRATNEKLFF	-	TRBJ1-4	TRBV11-2	-
TGTGCCAGCAGTGACGGGTGGGGAGAGAATTCACCCCTCCACTTT	CASSDGWGENSPLHF	-	TRBJ1-6	TRBV6-4	-
TGCGCCAGCGGATCCAGACGGGGGAGCTCCTACAATGAGCAGTTCTTC	CASGSRRGSSYNEQFF	-	TRBJ2-1	TRBV10-1	-
TGTGCCAGCAGCTTAAACAGTGTCAATAATGGCTACACCTTC	CASSLNSVNNGYTF	-	TRBJ1-2	TRBV7-3	-
TGTGCCAGCAGCCCGTGGACCCTGACAGGGGAAACTGAAGCTTTCTTT	CASSPWTLTGETEAFF	TRBD1	TRBJ1-1	TRBV28	-
TGTGCCAGCAGTGAAGAGGAAGCCAGGGGCTATGGCTACACCTTC	CASSEEEARGYGYTF	-	TRBJ1-2	TRBV6-1	many
TGTGCCAGCGGAATAACAGGGGGCACTGAAGCTTTCTTT	CASGITGGTEAFF	TRBD1	TRBJ1-1	TRBV5-5	few
TGTGCCAGCTCACCGACAGGGGACACTGAAGCTTTCTTT	CASSPTGDTEAFF	TRBD1	TRBJ1-1	TRBV18	few
TGTGCCAGCACCTCTTATGGGACAGGGGACCAGCCCCAGCATTTT	CASTSYGTGDQPQHF	TRBD1	TRBJ1-5	TRBV28	-
TGTGCCTGGACCGTGATGGCTAGCGGAAACTACGAGCAGTACTTC	CAWTVMASGNYEQYF	TRBD2	TRBJ2-7	TRBV30	few
TGTGCCAGCAGCCGCTCGGTGGGAAGCGGGGGGCGCCCCTACGAGCAGTACTTC	CASSRSVGSGGRPYEQYF	TRBD2	TRBJ2-7	TRBV5-6	few
TGTGCCAGCAGCTTAGGGGCACAGGACCGCTTCTTC	CASSLGAQDRFF	-	TRBJ1-2	TRBV7-9	-
TGTGCCAGCAGCCCCCTAGCGGGAGGACTCACAGATACGCAGTATTTT	CASSPLAGGLTDTQYF	TRBD2	TRBJ2-3	TRBV27	-
TGTGCCAGCAGCTTTGGCCGGGGGGCTCAAGATGAGCAGTTCTTC	CASSFGRGAQDEQFF	-	TRBJ2-1	TRBV11-3	few
TGCGCCAGCAGCCCCGGGGCAGGGGGCGCGAATGATCAGCCCCAGCATTTT	CASSPGAGGANDQPQHF	TRBD1	TRBJ1-5	TRBV5-1	few
TGTGCCAGCAGGGGACAAACTAGCGGGAGGGCGAGGGAGCAGTACTTC	CASRGQTSGRAREQYF	TRBD2	TRBJ2-7	TRBV2	-
TGTGCCAGAGGGACAGGGACCGGTGGAAACACCATATATTTT	CARGTGTGGNTIYF	TRBD1	TRBJ1-3	TRBV2	-
TGTGCCAGCAGCTTAGGACAGGCCATGAACGAGCAGTACTTC	CASSLGQAMNEQYF	-	TRBJ2-7	TRBV7-8	few
TGTGCCAGCAGGGGCGAGGACAGGGGTACATTTGGCTACACCTTC	CASRGEDRGTFGYTF	TRBD1	TRBJ1-2	TRBV6-6	-
TGTGCCAGCAGACCTGGACAGGAGAACACTGAAGCTTTCTTT	CASRPGQENTEAFF	TRBD1	TRBJ1-1	TRBV2	few
TGTGCCAGCAGTTTATTGGACAGGGGCACTGAAGCTTTCTTT	CASSLLDRGTEAFF	TRBD1	TRBJ1-1	TRBV28	few
TGTGCCAGCAGTGAGGACAGATCATCAAATAATGAAAAACTGTTTTTT	CASSEDRSSNNEKLFF	-	TRBJ1-4	TRBV28	-
TGCGCCAGCAGGCCGTCTTCGTCGGGTGAGCAGTTCTTC	CASRPSSSGEQFF	-	TRBJ2-1	TRBV5-1	few
TGTGCCAGCAGCCCGGGGGGGGACTATGGCTACACCTTC	CASSPGGDYGYTF	-	TRBJ1-2	TRBV28	-
TGCAGCGTTGAAAAGGGACAGGGGCTAGTTGGGGAGCTGTTTTTT	CSVEKGQGLVGELFF	TRBD1	TRBJ2-2	TRBV29-1	-
TGTGCCAGCAGCCGGCAGGAGGGGCATGGCTACACCTTC	CASSRQEGHGYTF	-	TRBJ1-2	TRBV7-9	few
TGTGCCAGTAGTCGAGACAGGGGGAAAGGTGAAAAACTGTTTTTT	CASSRDRGKGEKLFF	TRBD1	TRBJ1-4	TRBV19	many
TGTGCCAGCAGCTTAAGCAGGTCCTATGGCTACACCTTC	CASSLSRSYGYTF	-	TRBJ1-2	TRBV7-3	few
TGTGCCAGCAGCCCCATCGTGGGACTAGCGGGAGGAGTGGGTACGCAGTATTTT	CASSPIVGLAGGVGTQYF	TRBD2	TRBJ2-3	TRBV13	few
TGCGCCAGCAGGTTGCGCGACGGGGAGCTGTTTTTT	CASRLRDGELFF	-	TRBJ2-2	TRBV5-1	few
TGCGCCAGCAGTCAATCCGATAGAGGATGGAGAGACTCTGGGGCCAACGTCCTGACTTTC	CASSQSDRGWRDSGANVLTF	-	TRBJ2-6	TRBV23-1	-
TGTGCCAGCAGTTACTCGAATGCGGGAGCCGGGACCGAGCAGTACTTC	CASSYSNAGAGTEQYF	TRBD2	TRBJ2-7	TRBV6-5	-
TGTGCCAGCAGCGCCCTCCCGGGGGGGGTGGCCACTGAAGCTTTCTTT	CASSALPGGVATEAFF	-	TRBJ1-1	TRBV9	-
TGTGCCAGCAGCTTACAACCGGGACAGGCCTTTGGCTACACCTTC	CASSLQPGQAFGYTF	TRBD1	TRBJ1-2	TRBV11-2	few
TGCAGCGTACCCTGGGGGCAGGAGCTGGGATCTGGGTATGGCTACACCTTC	CSVPWGQELGSGYGYTF	-	TRBJ1-2	TRBV29-1	-
TGTGCCAGCAGAGCCGGGACTAGCGGGGCCAATGAGCAGTTCTTC	CASRAGTSGANEQFF	TRBD2	TRBJ2-1	TRBV7-9	-
TGTGCCAGCACCCAAGGGGGCGCTTGGAGTGAAGCTTTCTTT	CASTQGGAWSEAFF	TRBD1	TRBJ1-1	TRBV5-4	few
TGTGCCTGGACCGTCCTATCTGGAAACACCATATATTTT	CAWTVLSGNTIYF	-	TRBJ1-3	TRBV30	-
TGTGCCAGTACCCTCGAAGGTGGAGGCTCCTACGAGCAGTACTTC	CASTLEGGGSYEQYF	-	TRBJ2-7	TRBV19	few
TGTGCCAGCAGCCAAACGGGACAGGGAAACGAAAAACTGTTTTTT	CASSQTGQGNEKLFF	TRBD1	TRBJ1-4	TRBV7-8	-